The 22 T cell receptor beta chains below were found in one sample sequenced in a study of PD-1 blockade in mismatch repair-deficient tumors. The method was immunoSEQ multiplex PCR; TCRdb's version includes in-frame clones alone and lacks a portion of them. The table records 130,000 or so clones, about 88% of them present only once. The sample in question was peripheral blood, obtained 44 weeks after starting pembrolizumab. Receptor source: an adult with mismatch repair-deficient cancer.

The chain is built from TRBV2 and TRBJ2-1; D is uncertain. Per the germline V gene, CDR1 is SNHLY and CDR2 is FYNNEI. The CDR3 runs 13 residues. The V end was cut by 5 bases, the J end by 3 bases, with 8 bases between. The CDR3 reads CASSTRGYNEQFF. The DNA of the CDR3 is TGTGCCAGCAGTACCCGTGGCTACAATGAGCAGTTCTTC.

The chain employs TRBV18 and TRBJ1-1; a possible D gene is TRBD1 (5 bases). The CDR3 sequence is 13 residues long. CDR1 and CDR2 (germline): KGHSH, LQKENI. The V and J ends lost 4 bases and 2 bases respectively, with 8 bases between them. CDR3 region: CASSRGENTEAFF. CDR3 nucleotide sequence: TGTGCCAGCTCACGAGGGGAAAACACTGAAGCTTTCTTT.

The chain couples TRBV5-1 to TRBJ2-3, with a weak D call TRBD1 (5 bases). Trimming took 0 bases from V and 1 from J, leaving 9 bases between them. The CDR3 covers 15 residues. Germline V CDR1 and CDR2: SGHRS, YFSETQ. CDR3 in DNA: TGCGCCAGCAGCTTGGCTCTAGGGGGCACAGATACGCAGTATTTT. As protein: CASSLALGGTDTQYF.

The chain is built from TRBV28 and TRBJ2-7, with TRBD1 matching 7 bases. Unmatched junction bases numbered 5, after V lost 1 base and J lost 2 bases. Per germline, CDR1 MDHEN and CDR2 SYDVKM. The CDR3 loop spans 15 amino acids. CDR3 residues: CASSLSDRAAYEQYF. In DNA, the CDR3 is TGTGCCAGCAGTTTATCCGACAGGGCCGCCTACGAGCAGTACTTC.

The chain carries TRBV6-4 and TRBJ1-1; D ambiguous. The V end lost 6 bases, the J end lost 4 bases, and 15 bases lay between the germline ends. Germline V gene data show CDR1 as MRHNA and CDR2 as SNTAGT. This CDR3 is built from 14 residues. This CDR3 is CASSPRHGITEAFF. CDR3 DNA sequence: TGTGCCAGCAGCCCTCGTCACGGGATCACTGAAGCTTTCTTT.

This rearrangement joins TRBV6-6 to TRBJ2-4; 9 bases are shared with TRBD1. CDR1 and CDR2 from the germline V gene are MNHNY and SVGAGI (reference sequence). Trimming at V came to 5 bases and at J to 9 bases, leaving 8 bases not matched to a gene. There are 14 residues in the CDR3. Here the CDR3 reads CASSAGQGNSIQYF. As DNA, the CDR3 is TGTGCCAGCAGTGCAGGACAGGGGAATAGCATTCAGTACTTC.

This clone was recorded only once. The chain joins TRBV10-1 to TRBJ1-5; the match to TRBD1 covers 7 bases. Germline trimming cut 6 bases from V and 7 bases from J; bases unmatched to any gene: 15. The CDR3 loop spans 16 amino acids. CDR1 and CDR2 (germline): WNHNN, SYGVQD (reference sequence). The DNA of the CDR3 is TGCGCCAGCAGACATAGGGGAGGAGGGGGCGGCCAGCCCCAGCATTTT. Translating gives CASRHRGGGGGQPQHF.

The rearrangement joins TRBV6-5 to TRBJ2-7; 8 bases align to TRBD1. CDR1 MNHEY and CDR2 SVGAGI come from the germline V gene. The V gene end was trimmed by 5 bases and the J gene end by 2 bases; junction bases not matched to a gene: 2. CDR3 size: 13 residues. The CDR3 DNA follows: TGTGCCAGCAGTCGGGACAGGACCTACGAGCAGTACTTC. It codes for CASSRDRTYEQYF.

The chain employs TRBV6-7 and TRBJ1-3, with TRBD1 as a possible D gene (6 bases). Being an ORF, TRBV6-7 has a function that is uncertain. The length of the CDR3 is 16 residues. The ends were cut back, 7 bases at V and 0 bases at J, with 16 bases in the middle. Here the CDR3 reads CASKTGRLSSGNTIYF. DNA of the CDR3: TGTGCCAGCAAGACAGGACGACTCAGCTCTGGAAACACCATATATTTT.

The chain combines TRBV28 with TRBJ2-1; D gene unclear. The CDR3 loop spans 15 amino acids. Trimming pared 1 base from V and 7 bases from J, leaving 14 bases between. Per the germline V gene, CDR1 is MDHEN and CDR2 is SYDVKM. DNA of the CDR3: TGTGCCAGCAGTTTATTAGGTTCGGGCAGAAATGAGCAGTTCTTC. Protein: CASSLLGSGRNEQFF.

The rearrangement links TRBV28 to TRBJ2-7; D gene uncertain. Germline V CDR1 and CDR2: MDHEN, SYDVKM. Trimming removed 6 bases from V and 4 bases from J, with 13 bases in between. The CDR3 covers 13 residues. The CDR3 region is CASSPTAVYEQYF. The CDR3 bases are TGTGCCAGCAGCCCGACTGCGGTGTACGAGCAGTACTTC.

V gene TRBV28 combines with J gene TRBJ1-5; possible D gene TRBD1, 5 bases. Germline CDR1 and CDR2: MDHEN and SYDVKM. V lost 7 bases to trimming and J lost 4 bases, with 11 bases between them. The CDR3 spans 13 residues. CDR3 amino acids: CASMGVGNQPQHF. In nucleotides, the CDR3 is TGTGCCAGCATGGGGGTGGGGAATCAGCCCCAGCATTTT.

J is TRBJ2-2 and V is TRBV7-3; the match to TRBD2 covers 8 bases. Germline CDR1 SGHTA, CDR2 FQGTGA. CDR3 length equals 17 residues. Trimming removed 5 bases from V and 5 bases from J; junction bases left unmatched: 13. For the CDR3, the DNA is TGTGCCAGCAGCCCGACGGGTCTAGCGGGTAGGACCGGGGAGCTGTTTTTT. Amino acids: CASSPTGLAGRTGELFF. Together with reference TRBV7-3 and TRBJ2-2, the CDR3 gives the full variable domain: GAGVSQTPSNKVTEKGKYVELRCDPISGHTALYWYRQSLGQGPEFLIYFQGTGAADDSGLPNDRFFAVRPEGSVSTLKIQRTERGDSAVYLCASSPTGLAGRTGELFFGEGSRLTVL.

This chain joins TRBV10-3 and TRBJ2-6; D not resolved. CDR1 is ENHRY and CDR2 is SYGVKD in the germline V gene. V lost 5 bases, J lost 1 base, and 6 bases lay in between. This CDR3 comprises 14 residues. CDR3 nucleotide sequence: TGTGCCATCAGTCTCCTTTCTGGGGCCAACGTCCTGACTTTC. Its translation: CAISLLSGANVLTF.

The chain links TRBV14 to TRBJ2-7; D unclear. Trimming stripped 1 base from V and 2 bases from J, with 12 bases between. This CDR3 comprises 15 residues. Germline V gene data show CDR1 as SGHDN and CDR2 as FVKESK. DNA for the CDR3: TGTGCCAGCAGCCAAGTGGAGACCCCGACCTACGAGCAGTACTTC. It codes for CASSQVETPTYEQYF.

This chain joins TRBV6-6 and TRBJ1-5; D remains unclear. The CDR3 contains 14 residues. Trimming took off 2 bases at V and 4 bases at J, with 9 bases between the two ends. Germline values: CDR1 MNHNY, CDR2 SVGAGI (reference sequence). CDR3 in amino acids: CASSYGPLNQPQHF. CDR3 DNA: TGTGCCAGCAGTTACGGTCCGCTAAATCAGCCCCAGCATTTT.

The CDR3 nucleotides are TGTGCCAGCAGTTCCCCGGACAGGGCCTACGAGCAGTACTTC. It yields the protein CASSSPDRAYEQYF. The chain links TRBV27 to TRBJ2-7, with TRBD1 matching 8 bases. The CDR3 length is 14 residues. Germline V CDR1 and CDR2: MNHEY, SMNVEV (reference sequence). Germline trimming cut 4 bases from V and 2 bases from J; bases unmatched to any gene: 4.

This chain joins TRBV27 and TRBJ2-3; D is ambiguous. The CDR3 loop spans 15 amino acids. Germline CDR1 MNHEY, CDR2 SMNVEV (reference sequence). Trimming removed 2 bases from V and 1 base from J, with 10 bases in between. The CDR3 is CASSLTVTGTDTQYF. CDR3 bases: TGTGCCAGCAGTTTAACGGTGACCGGCACAGATACGCAGTATTTT.

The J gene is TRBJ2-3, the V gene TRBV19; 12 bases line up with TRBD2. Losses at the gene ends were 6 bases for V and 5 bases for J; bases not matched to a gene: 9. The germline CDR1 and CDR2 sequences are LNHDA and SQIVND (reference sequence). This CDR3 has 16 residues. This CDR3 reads CASSLRLAGARDTQYF. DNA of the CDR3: TGTGCCAGTAGCCTTCGACTAGCGGGAGCGAGAGATACGCAGTATTTT. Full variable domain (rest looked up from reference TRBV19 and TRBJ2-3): DGGITQSPKYLFRKEGQNVTLSCEQNLNHDAMYWYRQDPGQGLRLIYYSQIVNDFQKGDIAEGYSVSREKKESFPLTVTSAQKNPTAFYLCASSLRLAGARDTQYFGPGTRLTVL.

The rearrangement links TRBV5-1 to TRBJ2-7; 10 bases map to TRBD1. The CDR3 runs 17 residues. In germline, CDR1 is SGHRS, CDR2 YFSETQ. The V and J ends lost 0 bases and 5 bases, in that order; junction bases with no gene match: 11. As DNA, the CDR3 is TGCGCCAGCAGCTTGGCACAACAGGGACAGGGGTTCCACGAGCAGTACTTC. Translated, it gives CASSLAQQGQGFHEQYF.

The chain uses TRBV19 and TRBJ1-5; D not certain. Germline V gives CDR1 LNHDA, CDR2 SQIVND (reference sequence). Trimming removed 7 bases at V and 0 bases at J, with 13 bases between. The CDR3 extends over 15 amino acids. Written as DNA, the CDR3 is TGTGCCAGTACCGACCTCCTGGGTAGCAATCAGCCCCAGCATTTT. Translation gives CASTDLLGSNQPQHF.

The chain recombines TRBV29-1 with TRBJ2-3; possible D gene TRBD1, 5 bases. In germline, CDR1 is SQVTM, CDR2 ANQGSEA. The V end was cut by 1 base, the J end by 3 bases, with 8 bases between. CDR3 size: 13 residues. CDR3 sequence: CSVEAAGTDTQYF. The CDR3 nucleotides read TGCAGCGTTGAAGCCGCAGGGACAGATACGCAGTATTTT.